This T cell receptor (beta chain) was observed in a study of cytomegalovirus exposure and HLA in healthy donors. Turning to the study itself: Of several hundred genotyped donors, roughly 81% grouped in the Caucasian-associated ancestry cluster. The study, taken as a whole, reports: Listed as cytomegalovirus-associated were approximately 160 TCR beta chains. Reportedly, HLA-A and HLA-B alleles of most subjects were accurately predicted from TCR beta.

Germline lookup yields CDR1 SQVTM and CDR2 ANQGSEA. The CDR3 is 12 residues long. V shed 4 bases, J shed 10 bases, and the junction held 6 bases outside the gene matches. Comment on this clone: Its antigen is as yet unknown.

All donors participated as healthy donors of bone marrow. A multiplex PCR was run with 60 Vbeta primers and 13 Jbeta primers. Assay: immunoSEQ multiplex PCR; the TCRdb copy retains only in-frame clones and omits some. The sample comprises about 150,000 clones, 65% to 80% of which are singletons, and 13% rests with the top ten. The clonotype comes from a man aged 40-50 years in good health and CMV-seropositive. The sample consisted of PBMCs. The rearrangement links TRBV29-1 to TRBJ1-4; 7 nucleotides align to TRBD1. CDR3 sequence: CSVGQGIGKLFF. The CDR3 nucleotides are TGCAGCGTTGGACAGGGTATCGGAAAACTGTTTTTT. The whole variable domain, remainder taken from reference TRBV29-1 and TRBJ1-4, is SAVISQKPSRDICQRGTSLTIQCQVDSQVTMMFWYRQQPGQSLTLIATANQGSEATYESGFVIDKFPISRPNLTFSTLTVSNMSPEDSSIYLCSVGQGIGKLFFGSGTQLSVL.